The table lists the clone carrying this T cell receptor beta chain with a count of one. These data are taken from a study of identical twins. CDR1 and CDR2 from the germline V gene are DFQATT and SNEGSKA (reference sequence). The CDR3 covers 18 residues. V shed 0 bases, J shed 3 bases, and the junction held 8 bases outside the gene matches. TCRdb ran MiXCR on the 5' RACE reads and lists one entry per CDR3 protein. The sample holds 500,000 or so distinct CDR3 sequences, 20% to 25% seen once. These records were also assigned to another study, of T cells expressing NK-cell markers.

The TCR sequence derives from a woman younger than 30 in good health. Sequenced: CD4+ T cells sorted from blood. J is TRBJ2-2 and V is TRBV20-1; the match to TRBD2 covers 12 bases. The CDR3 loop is CSAREVASGGGHTGELFF. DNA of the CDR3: TGCAGTGCTAGAGAGGTTGCTAGCGGGGGGGGACACACCGGGGAGCTGTTTTTT.